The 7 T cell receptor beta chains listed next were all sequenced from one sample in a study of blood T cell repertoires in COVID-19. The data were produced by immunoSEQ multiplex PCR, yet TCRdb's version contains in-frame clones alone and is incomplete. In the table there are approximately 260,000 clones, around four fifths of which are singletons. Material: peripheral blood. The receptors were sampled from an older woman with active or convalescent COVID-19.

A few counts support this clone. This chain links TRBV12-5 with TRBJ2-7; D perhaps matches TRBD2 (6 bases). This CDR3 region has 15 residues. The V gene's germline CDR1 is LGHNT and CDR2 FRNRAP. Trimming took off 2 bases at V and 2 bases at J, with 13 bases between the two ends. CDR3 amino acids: CASGLPRGEAYEQYF. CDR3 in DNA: TGTGCTAGTGGTTTGCCACGCGGGGAGGCCTACGAGCAGTACTTC. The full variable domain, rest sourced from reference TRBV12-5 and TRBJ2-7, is DARVTQTPRHKVTEMGQEVTMRCQPILGHNTVFWYRQTMMQGLELLAYFRNRAPLDDSGMPKDRFSAEMPDATLATLKIQPSEPRDSAVYFCASGLPRGEAYEQYFGPGTRLTVT.

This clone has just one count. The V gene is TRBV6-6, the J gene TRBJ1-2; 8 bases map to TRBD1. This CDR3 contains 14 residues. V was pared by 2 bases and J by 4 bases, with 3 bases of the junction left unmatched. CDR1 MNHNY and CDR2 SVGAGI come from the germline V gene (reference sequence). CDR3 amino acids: CASSYGDRLYGYTF. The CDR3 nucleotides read TGTGCCAGCAGTTACGGGGACAGGCTCTATGGCTACACCTTC.

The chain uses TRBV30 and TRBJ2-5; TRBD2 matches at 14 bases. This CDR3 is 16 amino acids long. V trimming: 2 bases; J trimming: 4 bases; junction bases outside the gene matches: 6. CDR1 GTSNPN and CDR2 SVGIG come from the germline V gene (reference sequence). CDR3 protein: CAWSWGLAGALETQYF. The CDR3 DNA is TGTGCCTGGAGTTGGGGACTAGCGGGGGCTTTAGAGACCCAGTACTTC.

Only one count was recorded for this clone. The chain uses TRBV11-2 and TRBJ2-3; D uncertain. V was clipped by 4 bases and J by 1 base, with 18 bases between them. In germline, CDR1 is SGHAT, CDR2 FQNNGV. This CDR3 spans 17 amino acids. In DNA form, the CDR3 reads TGTGCCAGCAGCTCAAATGTCCCGACTCCACGCACAGATACGCAGTATTTT. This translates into CASSSNVPTPRTDTQYF.

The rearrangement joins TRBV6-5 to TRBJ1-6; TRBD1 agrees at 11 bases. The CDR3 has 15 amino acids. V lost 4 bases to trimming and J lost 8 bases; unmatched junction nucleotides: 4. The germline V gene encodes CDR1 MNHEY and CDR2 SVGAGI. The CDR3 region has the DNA TGTGCCAGCAGTTTCGGGACAGGGGGTTATTCACCCCTCCACTTT. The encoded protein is CASSFGTGGYSPLHF.

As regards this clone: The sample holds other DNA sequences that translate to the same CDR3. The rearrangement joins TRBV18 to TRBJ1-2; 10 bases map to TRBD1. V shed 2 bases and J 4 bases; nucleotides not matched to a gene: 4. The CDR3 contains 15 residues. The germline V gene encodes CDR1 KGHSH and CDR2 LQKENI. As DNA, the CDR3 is TGTGCCAGCTCACCATCCGGACAGGGGGGCTATGGCTACACCTTC. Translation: CASSPSGQGGYGYTF.

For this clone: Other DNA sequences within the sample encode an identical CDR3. CDR3 region: CASSDSNYGYTF. The CDR3 region has the DNA TGTGCCAGCAGCGACAGTAACTATGGCTACACCTTC. V and J are TRBV12-3 or TRBV12-4 and TRBJ1-2; weak D call: TRBD1 (5 bases). Between the trimmed V and J ends, which lost 6 bases and 1 base, there was a span of 6 bases. CDR3 length: 12 residues.